Below, 27 T cell receptor beta chains from the same sample are listed, as sequenced in a study of T cells in Graves' hyperthyroidism and ophthalmopathy. Amplified regions were TCR beta CDR3 sequences from RNA transcripts. A set of HTBI primers served as the primers for a first-round RT-PCR of the TCR CDR3. Each CDR3 protein gets one entry after TCRdb re-called the multiplex PCR reads with MiXCR. The repertoire includes approximately 210,000 distinct CDR3 sequences, over 15% of them detected once, and roughly 53% sits in the top ten. The source material was blood. The receptors derive from a man aged 45-60 years with Graves' hyperthyroidism.

The rearrangement joins TRBV5-1 to TRBJ2-3, with unresolved D. From germline, CDR1 is SGHRS and CDR2 YFSETQ. This CDR3 has 15 residues. V lost 2 bases to trimming and J lost 2 bases, with 12 bases between them. As DNA, the CDR3 is TGCGCCAGCAGCTTCCCTGGGTGGCCCACAGATACGCAGTATTTT. Translated, it gives CASSFPGWPTDTQYF. Combining the CDR3 with reference TRBV5-1 and TRBJ2-3 gives the whole variable domain KAGVTQTPRYLIKTRGQQVTLSCSPISGHRSVSWYQQTPGQGLQFLFEYFSETQRNKGNFPGRFSGRQFSNSRSEMNVSTLELGDSALYLCASSFPGWPTDTQYFGPGTRLTVL.

This chain links TRBV28 with TRBJ2-7, with D perhaps matching TRBD2 (7 bases). The CDR3 is made up of 18 amino acids. The V end was cut by 4 bases, the J end by 0 bases, with 22 bases between. Germline CDR1 MDHEN, CDR2 SYDVKM. CDR3 nucleotide sequence: TGTGCCAGCAGTTCATTGGGGGGGGGGGGGGGGGCCTCCTACGAGCAGTACTTC. Amino acid sequence: CASSSLGGGGGASYEQYF. The variable domain in full, with the rest retrieved from reference TRBV28 and TRBJ2-7, is DVKVTQSSRYLVKRTGEKVFLECVQDMDHENMFWYRQDPGLGLRLIYFSYDVKMKEKGDIPEGYSVSREKKERFSLILESASTNQTSMYLCASSSLGGGGGASYEQYFGPGTRLTVT.

The V call is TRBV10-3, the J call TRBJ1-2, with D possibly being TRBD1 (5 bases). V dropped 3 bases and J dropped 4 bases, with 18 bases sitting between them. Germline V gene data show CDR1 as ENHRY and CDR2 as SYGVKD. CDR3 length: 16 residues. The DNA for the CDR3 is TGTGCCATCAGTGACTGGACCTCACAGGAACGCTATGGCTACACCTTC. Amino acid sequence: CAISDWTSQERYGYTF.

This clonotype was seen at least ten times. CDR3 protein: CATSGLAERQYF. CDR3 nucleotides: TGTGCCACCTCGGGACTAGCGGAGAGGCAGTACTTC. J is TRBJ2-7 and V is TRBV6-2 or TRBV6-3; TRBD2 agrees at 11 bases. Germline V CDR1 and CDR2: MNHEY, SVGEGT. The CDR3 length is 12 residues. V lost 10 bases to trimming and J lost 9 bases; unmatched junction nucleotides: 8.

This clonotype was found many times. The genes are TRBV6-1 and TRBJ1-2, with D perhaps matching TRBD1 (5 bases). The ends were cut back, 6 bases at V and 7 bases at J, with 9 bases in the middle. Germline V gives CDR1 MNHNS, CDR2 SASEGT. The CDR3 is 11 residues long. The CDR3 DNA reads TGTGCCAGCAGCCCAGGGACTGGCTACACCTTC. Amino acids: CASSPGTGYTF.

This clonotype was counted many times. The chain combines TRBV28 with TRBJ1-1; D is undetermined. V was clipped by 3 bases and J by 14 bases, with 13 bases between them. CDR1 and CDR2 (germline): MDHEN, SYDVKM. The CDR3 loop spans 11 amino acids. The CDR3 DNA reads TGTGCCAGCAGTTTGGGCCAGCCCTGCTTCTTT. It codes for CASSLGQPCFF.

This clonotype showed up many times. The V and J genes are TRBV6-5 and TRBJ1-1, with a tentative D call TRBD1 (6 bases). Per germline, CDR1 MNHEY and CDR2 SVGAGI. Deletions cut 2 bases from V and 3 bases from J, with 7 bases between. The CDR3 is 13 amino acids. CDR3 sequence: CASSYPGDTEAFF. The CDR3, as DNA: TGTGCCAGCAGTTACCCAGGGGACACTGAAGCTTTCTTT.

The genes are TRBV27 and TRBJ1-2; no definite D call. Trimming removed 5 bases at V and 8 bases at J, with 15 bases between. In germline, CDR1 is MNHEY, CDR2 SMNVEV (reference sequence). This CDR3 contains 13 residues. CDR3 sequence: CASSPAGMGGYTF. The CDR3 nucleotides are TGTGCCAGCAGTCCGGCCGGGATGGGGGGCTACACCTTC.

The rearrangement links TRBV29-1 to TRBJ2-3; D is unclear. The ends were cut back, 4 bases at V and 6 bases at J, with 5 bases in the middle. CDR3 size: 10 residues. CDR1 SQVTM and CDR2 ANQGSEA come from the germline V gene. The CDR3, as DNA: TGCAGCGTTGTGGGCGATACGCAGTATTTT. Translating gives CSVVGDTQYF.

This clonotype was counted at least ten times. The CDR3 spells CAWSPRDYQYNEQFF. The CDR3, as DNA: TGTGCCTGGTCCCCCCGGGACTATCAATACAATGAGCAGTTCTTC. The genes are TRBV30 and TRBJ2-1, with 7 bases matching TRBD2. This CDR3 has 15 amino acids. V shed 5 bases and J 4 bases; nucleotides not matched to a gene: 11. CDR1 GTSNPN and CDR2 SVGIG come from the germline V gene (reference sequence). Full variable domain (rest looked up from reference TRBV30 and TRBJ2-1): SQTIHQWPATLVQPVGSPLSLECTVEGTSNPNLYWYRQAAGRGLQLLFYSVGIGQISSEVPQNLSASRPQDRQFILSSKKLLLSDSGFYLCAWSPRDYQYNEQFFGPGTRLTVL.

This clonotype has ten or more counts. This chain links TRBV2 with TRBJ2-1; 9 bases align to TRBD2. With 6 bases clipped from V and 6 bases from J, the junction kept 9 bases outside the gene matches. The CDR3 is 15 residues long. CDR1 is SNHLY, CDR2 FYNNEI, per germline. The CDR3 DNA is TGTGCCAGCAGAGTAGCGGGAGAGGGACGCAATGAGCAGTTCTTC. It specifies CASRVAGEGRNEQFF.

This clonotype came up a few times. The rearrangement joins TRBV6-1 to TRBJ2-1; D tentatively reads TRBD1 or TRBD2 (5 bases each). The germline gives CDR1 MNHNS, CDR2 SASEGT. The CDR3 has 14 residues. With 4 bases removed from V and 7 bases from J, the gap between germline ends came to 14 bases. CDR3 sequence: CASSGGPQRNEQFF. CDR3 DNA: TGTGCCAGCAGTGGGGGACCCCAGCGGAATGAGCAGTTCTTC.

This clonotype came up many times. J is TRBJ2-7 and V is TRBV6-2 or TRBV6-3; D remains ambiguous. Trimming cost V 6 bases and J 3 bases, with 15 bases left between them. CDR3 size: 14 residues. Germline CDR1 reads MNHEY; CDR2 reads SVGEGT. CDR3 protein: CASSRGRTNYEQYF. CDR3 nucleotides: TGTGCCAGCAGCCGTGGACGGACGAACTACGAGCAGTACTTC.

Ten or more counts support this clonotype. J is TRBJ2-1 and V is TRBV5-1; tentatively, D is TRBD2 (6 bases). V lost 5 bases and J lost 7, with 25 bases in between. The CDR3 totals 17 residues. Germline V gives CDR1 SGHRS, CDR2 YFSETQ. CDR3 protein: CASSSQLAGEVRNEQFF. CDR3 coding DNA: TGCGCCAGCAGTTCTCAATTAGCCGGGGAGGTGAGGAATGAGCAGTTCTTC.

As concerns this clonotype: The junction departs from germline at one end; a sequencing error may be responsible. The chain combines TRBV5-1 with TRBJ1-3; maybe TRBD1 (5 bases). The germline V gene has CDR1 SGHRS and CDR2 YFSETQ. The CDR3 runs to 15 residues. The DNA for the CDR3 is TGCGCCAGCACTCCCCGGGGGAACTCTGGAAACACCATACATTTT. The encoded protein is CASTPRGNSGNTIHF. Combining the CDR3 with reference TRBV5-1 and TRBJ1-3 gives the whole variable domain KAGVTQTPRYLIKTRGQQVTLSCSPISGHRSVSWYQQTPGQGLQFLFEYFSETQRNKGNFPGRFSGRQFSNSRSEMNVSTLELGDSALYLCASTPRGNSGNTIHFGEGSWLTVV.

The V gene is TRBV7-9, the J gene TRBJ2-3; 7 nucleotides align to TRBD2. Germline V gives CDR1 SEHNR, CDR2 FQNEAQ (reference sequence). The trim removed 1 base at V and 13 bases at J, leaving 11 bases unmatched. The CDR3 has 14 amino acids. CDR3 nucleotides: TGTGCCAGCAGCTTAGGTACGGGAGGCCCCGAGAAGTATTTT. Amino acids: CASSLGTGGPEKYF.

This clonotype was picked up many times. The chain joins TRBV5-1 to TRBJ2-3, with TRBD2 identical over 14 bases. The CDR3 covers 16 residues. The germline V gene encodes CDR1 SGHRS and CDR2 YFSETQ. With 3 bases clipped from V and 6 bases from J, the junction kept 6 bases outside the gene matches. DNA for the CDR3: TGCGCCAGCAGCTGGGGGACTAGCGGGAGTCTTGATACGCAGTATTTT. Translation: CASSWGTSGSLDTQYF.

This clonotype occurred many times. The rearrangement links TRBV12-5 to TRBJ2-2; D assignment may be TRBD1 or TRBD2 (5 bases each). Germline-derived CDR1 and CDR2 are LGHNT and FRNRAP. Trimming shortened V by 0 bases and J by 4 bases, and 15 bases separated the two germline ends. The CDR3 loop spans 17 amino acids. As DNA, the CDR3 is TGTGCTAGTGGTTTGGTATGGGGGAGCAGTTCCACCGGGGAGCTGTTTTTT. Residues: CASGLVWGSSSTGELFF.

This clonotype turned up a few times. The chain combines TRBV24-1 with TRBJ2-3; TRBD1 is a possible D gene (6 bases). V was trimmed by 5 bases and J by 4 bases, leaving 9 bases between them. Per the germline V gene, CDR1 is KGHDR and CDR2 is SFDVKD. CDR3 length: 13 amino acids. CDR3 bases: TGTGCCACCAGTGGCTCAGGGGCAGATACGCAGTATTTT. Protein product: CATSGSGADTQYF.

This chain uses TRBV9 with TRBJ1-1, with TRBD1 identical over 7 bases. Germline V gives CDR1 SGDLS, CDR2 YYNGEE. With V trimmed by 6 bases and J by 5 bases, 7 bases remained unmatched. The CDR3 is 13 residues long. This CDR3 is CASTETGYTEAFF. The CDR3 nucleotides read TGTGCCAGCACCGAGACAGGGTATACTGAAGCTTTCTTT. The complete variable domain, with remaining parts taken from reference TRBV9 and TRBJ1-1, reads DSGVTQTPKHLITATGQRVTLRCSPRSGDLSVYWYQQSLDQGLQFLIQYYNGEERAKGNILERFSAQQFPDLHSELNLSSLELGDSALYFCASTETGYTEAFFGQGTRLTVV.

The table lists this clonotype with a few counts. The chain is built from TRBV20-1 and TRBJ2-7; 10 positions agree with TRBD1. V shed 0 bases, J shed 7 bases, and the junction held 9 bases outside the gene matches. The CDR3 is 15 residues long. The V gene's germline CDR1 is DFQATT and CDR2 SNEGSKA (reference sequence). This CDR3 is CSARDPGQGFGEQYF. In DNA form, the CDR3 reads TGCAGTGCTAGAGACCCGGGACAGGGGTTCGGGGAGCAGTACTTC.

This clonotype occurred many times. The chain has TRBV27 and TRBJ2-7; the D gene could be TRBD1 or TRBD2 (5 bases each). Trimming took off 5 bases at V and 3 bases at J, with 20 bases between the two ends. The CDR3 sequence is 16 residues long. Germline V CDR1 and CDR2: MNHEY, SMNVEV (reference sequence). CDR3 nucleotide sequence: TGTGCCAGCAGTGCCCAAAGGGGAATCGACTACTACGAGCAGTACTTC. It yields the protein CASSAQRGIDYYEQYF.

This clonotype has a handful of counts. The chain couples TRBV7-2 to TRBJ1-2; TRBD1 agrees at 7 bases. J was trimmed by 8 bases and V by 4 bases; bases with no gene match: 10. The CDR3 has 14 amino acids. Germline values: CDR1 SGHTA, CDR2 FQGNSA. CDR3 DNA sequence: TGTGCCAGCAGCTCGATGGGACAGAACCACGGCTACACCTTC. Translating it yields CASSSMGQNHGYTF.

This clonotype was counted many times. This rearrangement joins TRBV11-3 to TRBJ2-5; TRBD2 matches 11 bases. This CDR3 has 19 residues. Per the germline V gene, CDR1 is SGHNT and CDR2 is YENEEA. The J segment lost 2 bases and the V segment lost 0 bases, leaving 11 bases of the junction unmatched. CDR3 sequence: CASSLDPRLAGRGQETQYF. As DNA, the CDR3 is TGTGCCAGCAGCTTAGATCCGCGACTAGCGGGACGGGGTCAAGAGACCCAGTACTTC.

The chain has TRBV27 and TRBJ2-2; D may match TRBD1 or TRBD2 (5 bases each). The germline CDR1 and CDR2 sequences are MNHEY and SMNVEV (reference sequence). The CDR3 contains 15 residues. V lost 0 bases and J lost 7, with 12 bases in between. As DNA, the CDR3 is TGTGCCAGCAGTTTATCCGGCCGGGGCGGCGGGGAGCTGTTTTTT. Translated: CASSLSGRGGGELFF.

As to this clonotype: It may be a read error: a sequence one base away is much more abundant. The rearrangement uses TRBV2 and TRBJ2-7; TRBD1 agrees at 10 bases. V lost 6 bases, J lost 5 bases, and 13 bases stayed unmatched. This CDR3 spans 16 amino acids. Germline CDR1 and CDR2: SNHLY and FYNNEI. The CDR3 protein is CASSQEGRQGAHEQYF. CDR3 coding DNA: TGTGCCAGCAGCCAAGAGGGTAGACAGGGGGCCCACGAGCAGTACTTC.

This sequence joins TRBV5-1 and TRBJ2-3; TRBD1 is a possible D gene (6 bases). The length of the CDR3 is 16 residues. Germline values: CDR1 SGHRS, CDR2 YFSETQ. The V end lost 0 bases, the J end lost 0 bases, and 11 bases lay between the germline ends. DNA for the CDR3: TGCGCCAGCAGCTTGGGGGGGCCCATCAGCACAGATACGCAGTATTTT. It translates to CASSLGGPISTDTQYF.